A selection of T cell receptor beta chains follows, all from one sample in a study of T cell changes during pregnancy in multiple sclerosis. Some clones are missing from TCRdb's copy, which holds only in-frame ones; the method was immunoSEQ multiplex PCR. In the table there are under 45,000 clones, around 93% of which are singletons. Sequencing was performed on CD4+ T cells from peripheral blood mononuclear cells, taken after pregnancy. Receptors originate from a female donor with multiple sclerosis, enrolled in a pregnancy study. CDR3s include the opening cysteine and the closing phenylalanine or tryptophan. The D gene is left open where the match is weak. Clone size is not always given. Where it is, it says once, few, many or a class for expanded clones.

cdr3_nt cdr3_aa cdr3_length v_call d_call j_call clone_size
TGCGCCAGCAGCTTGGTCGCGGGACAGGGTGACTATGGCTACACCTTC CASSLVAGQGDYGYTF 16 TRBV5-1 TRBD1 TRBJ1-2 -
TGTGCCAGAAGCTCCCTGCTTGCGGGGGTCTCCTACGAGCAGTACTTC CARSSLLAGVSYEQYF 16 TRBV5-3 TRBD2 TRBJ2-7 -
TGTGCCACCGCCTCGGGGAGAGGTCCAGATACGCAGTATTTT CATASGRGPDTQYF 14 TRBV15 - TRBJ2-3 -
TGTGCCACCCCAACCCAGCGGGGGGGTTCAACAGATACGCAGTATTTT CATPTQRGGSTDTQYF 16 TRBV7-2 TRBD2 TRBJ2-3 -
TGCGCCAGCAGCTACCAAAGCGGGGGCACAGATACGCAGTATTTT CASSYQSGGTDTQYF 15 TRBV5-1 TRBD2 TRBJ2-3 -
TGTGCCAGCAGCTTGACGGACACCTCCTACGAGCAGTACTTC CASSLTDTSYEQYF 14 TRBV11-3 - TRBJ2-7 -
TGTGCCAGCAGCGTCTCCGGGACACCCAATGAAAAACTGTTTTTT CASSVSGTPNEKLFF 15 TRBV7-9 - TRBJ1-4 -
TGTGCCTGGAGTGTAGGGGCAATTCCGGCCCAGTACTTC CAWSVGAIPAQYF 13 TRBV30 - TRBJ2-5 -
TGTGCCACCAGCAGATCGGTAAACAGGGCCGGGGAGCTGTTTTTT CATSRSVNRAGELFF 15 TRBV15 - TRBJ2-2 -
TGTGCCAGTAGTGCTTTCCTCAGGGGGCAGGACACTGAAGCTTTCTTT CASSAFLRGQDTEAFF 16 TRBV19 TRBD1 TRBJ1-1 -
TGTGCCACCAGCAGAGGGGACAGGAGCGGCGGGGAGCTGTTTTTT CATSRGDRSGGELFF 15 TRBV15 TRBD1 TRBJ2-2 -
TGTGCCAGCAGCTTTTTAAGCAGGGTAGGCGAGCAGTACTTC CASSFLSRVGEQYF 14 TRBV5-6 - TRBJ2-7 -
TGCGCCAGCAGCTTGGTAGCCCAGACAGGCCAGAACACTGAAGCTTTCTTT CASSLVAQTGQNTEAFF 17 TRBV5-1 - TRBJ1-1 -
TGTGCCAGCAGCTTAGGGGGCCAACGCACAGATACGCAGTATTTT CASSLGGQRTDTQYF 15 TRBV7-3 - TRBJ2-3 -
TGCGCCAGCAGTGAGTCTTTATTGAGATCGAACACCGGGGAGCTGTTTTTT CASSESLLRSNTGELFF 17 TRBV10-2 - TRBJ2-2 -
TGTGCCAGCAGCTCTTGGAAGGGAGGAGCTTTCTTT CASSSWKGGAFF 12 TRBV11-2 - TRBJ1-1 -
TGTGCCAGCAGCTTGGGGTTGACAGACACGAACACCGGGGAGCTGTTTTTT CASSLGLTDTNTGELFF 17 TRBV5-4 - TRBJ2-2 -
TGTGCCAGTAGCATTAACAAGGAGACCCAGTACTTC CASSINKETQYF 12 TRBV19 - TRBJ2-5 -
TGTGCCAGCAGCTTGAGTAGCGGGGGGGTAGATACGCAGTATTTT CASSLSSGGVDTQYF 15 TRBV5-4 TRBD2 TRBJ2-3 once
TGCGCCAGCAGCTCACAGGGAAGGAGCACTGAAGCTTTCTTT CASSSQGRSTEAFF 14 TRBV5-1 - TRBJ1-1 -
TGTGCCTGGAGTCTGAGGGGGCTTGGAAATGAAAAACTGTTTTTT CAWSLRGLGNEKLFF 15 TRBV30 TRBD1 TRBJ1-4 once
TGTGCCAGCAGTGAACGGCTCCGGACAGGGGCCTATGGCTACACCTTC CASSERLRTGAYGYTF 16 TRBV6-1 TRBD1 TRBJ1-2 -
TGTGCCAGCAGCTTAGATACAGTTATGAACACTGAAGCTTTCTTT CASSLDTVMNTEAFF 15 TRBV7-2 - TRBJ1-1 -
TGTGCCAGCAGTGTAACTTCCGGGACAGGGCTCGATTTT CASSVTSGTGLDF 13 TRBV6-1 TRBD1 TRBJ1-5 -
TGCGCCAGCAGCCCAAGACTAGCGGGCTCCTACGAGCAGTACTTC CASSPRLAGSYEQYF 15 TRBV5-1 TRBD2 TRBJ2-7 -
TGTGCCAGCAGTCCAGGGGCAGGGGGTTCGAACGGGGAGCTGTTTTTT CASSPGAGGSNGELFF 16 TRBV6-6 TRBD1 TRBJ2-2 -
TGTGCCAGCAGCCAAGTAAGGGGGACCGGTGCAACTAATGAAAAACTGTTTTTT CASSQVRGTGATNEKLFF 18 TRBV4-2 - TRBJ1-4 -
TGTGCCACCAGCAGAGATCACAGGCCGAACTATGGCTACACCTTC CATSRDHRPNYGYTF 15 TRBV15 - TRBJ1-2 -
TGTGCCAGCAGCTTGACTATCCTCACAGATACGCAGTATTTT CASSLTILTDTQYF 14 TRBV11-1 - TRBJ2-3 -
TGTGCCAGCAGTGTCCCGGGACAGGGGGGGGAGACCCAGTACTTC CASSVPGQGGETQYF 15 TRBV2 TRBD1 TRBJ2-5 -
TGTGCCAGCAGCTGGGGCGGGGGGTCCATCCCCTACGAGCAGTACTTC CASSWGGGSIPYEQYF 16 TRBV5-8 TRBD2 TRBJ2-7 -
TGTGCCAGCAGCTTGGGAGGACAGGTCGGTCAGCCCCAGCATTTT CASSLGGQVGQPQHF 15 TRBV5-8 TRBD1 TRBJ1-5 -
TGTGCCAGCAGCGTACAAGGACAGAATTCACCCCTCCACTTT CASSVQGQNSPLHF 14 TRBV9 - TRBJ1-6 -